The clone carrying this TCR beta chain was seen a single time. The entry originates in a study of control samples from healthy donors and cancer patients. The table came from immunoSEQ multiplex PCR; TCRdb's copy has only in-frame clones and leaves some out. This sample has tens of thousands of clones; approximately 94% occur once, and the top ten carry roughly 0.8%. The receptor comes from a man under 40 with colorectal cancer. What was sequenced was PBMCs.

The CDR3 spells CASSYSGDRVGDTQYF. The CDR3 DNA reads TGTGCCAGCAGTTACTCCGGGGACAGGGTCGGCGATACGCAGTATTTT. The chain is built from TRBV6-2 or TRBV6-3 and TRBJ2-3; TRBD1 aligns across 9 bases. V was clipped by 0 bases and J by 6 bases; unmatched bases: 7. This CDR3 has 16 residues. Per the germline V gene, CDR1 is MNHEY and CDR2 is SVGEGT.